This note documents a single T cell receptor (beta chain) sequence. Its antigen is not known. V lost 0 bases to trimming and J lost 6 bases, with 9 bases between them. Germline V gives CDR1 MNHNS, CDR2 SASEGT. The length of the CDR3 is 14 residues. All of the isolated RNA was reverse transcribed, so expressed TCRB transcripts were sequenced. This table comes from immunoSEQ multiplex PCR, and its TCRdb copy is limited to in-frame clones, with some not included. The repertoire consists of some 160,000 clones, with about 9% occurring once and the leading ten covering around 0.5%. The sample is drawn from a study of beta chain features in type 1 diabetes. Regarding the study as a whole: People with Type 1 diabetes carried modestly yet significantly shorter TCRB CDR3s in all four CD4+ subsets. Researchers reported that naive, central memory and Treg TCRB repertoires appeared more similar in patients than in healthy donors. Possible PCR preference for shorter templates applied equally to patients and controls.

CD45RO/CCR7/CD25/CD127/CD95/CD27 separated CD4+ naive, central memory, regulatory and stem cell-like memory cells by sorting. The V gene is TRBV6-1, the J gene TRBJ2-4; tentative D call: TRBD1 (5 bases). The TCR was taken from a woman aged 18-29 years with type 1 diabetes. What was sequenced was central memory CD4+ T cells from blood. CDR3 protein: CASSEAGAGNIQYF. CDR3 coding DNA: TGTGCCAGCAGTGAAGCAGGGGCCGGAAACATTCAGTACTTC.